Listed below are T cell receptor beta chains from one sample, sequenced in a study of neoadjuvant anti-PD-1 for oral cavity cancer. This table comes from immunoSEQ multiplex PCR, and its TCRdb copy is limited to in-frame clones, with some not included. Of some 14,000 clones in the sample, about three quarters are singletons; the top ten hold roughly 2.9%. The input for sequencing was PBMCs, taken after nivolumab (anti-PD-1) treatment. The source is a person aged 35 to 85 with oral cavity squamous cell carcinoma. The CDR3 runs from the conserved cysteine through the conserved F or W. D genes are given only for firm matches. The size of a clone is reported for some rows only, either as once, few or many, or as a class for expanded clones.

size	length	V	D	J	DNA	CDR3
NA	11	TRBV20-1	NA	TRBJ1-2	TGCAGTGAGGGGGGGAATGATGGCTACACCTTC	CSEGGNDGYTF
NA	16	TRBV10-3	TRBD1	TRBJ2-1	TGTGCCATCAGCGGACAGGGGGCTCAATCCTACAATGAGCAGTTCTTC	CAISGQGAQSYNEQFF
few	11	TRBV28	NA	TRBJ2-5	TGTGCCAGCAGTTTACGGGAGACCCAGTACTTC	CASSLRETQYF
NA	15	TRBV5-3	NA	TRBJ2-1	TGTGCCAGAAGCGCCCGGACATACGAAAACCATGAGCAGTTCTTC	CARSARTYENHEQFF
NA	14	TRBV29-1	NA	TRBJ2-2	TGCAGCGTTCGAGCGATACAGGGTGCCGGGGAGCTGTTTTTT	CSVRAIQGAGELFF
few	16	TRBV5-8	NA	TRBJ1-3	TGTGCCAGCAGCCACTTACAGGCAACCTCTGGAAACACCATATATTTT	CASSHLQATSGNTIYF
NA	15	TRBV5-4	NA	TRBJ1-1	TGTGCCAGCAGCTTCTCTGTCGGAGGGAACACTGAAGCTTTCTTT	CASSFSVGGNTEAFF
once	15	TRBV7-8	TRBD2	TRBJ2-1	TGTGCCAGCAGCTTACTAGCGGGTTTTTACAATGAGCAGTTCTTC	CASSLLAGFYNEQFF
NA	13	TRBV19	TRBD2	TRBJ2-5	TGTGCCAGTAAGCTAGCGGGAGTGGAGACCCAGTACTTC	CASKLAGVETQYF
few	15	TRBV19	NA	TRBJ1-5	TGTGCCAGTACCTCGACGTTAGATTTTGGTCAGCCCCAGCATTTT	CASTSTLDFGQPQHF
NA	16	TRBV7-2	TRBD2	TRBJ2-1	TGTGCCAGCAGCTTAGTATGGACTAGCGGGGGCAATGAGCAGTTCTTC	CASSLVWTSGGNEQFF
once	16	TRBV28	NA	TRBJ2-3	TGTGCCAGCAGTTTACTTTGGACTACGCAATTAGATACGCAGTATTTT	CASSLLWTTQLDTQYF
NA	15	TRBV27	TRBD2	TRBJ2-1	TGTGCCAGCCGTGGAGCCGGGACTAGCGGGATGAGGCAGTTCTTC	CASRGAGTSGMRQFF
few	12	TRBV7-9	NA	TRBJ1-5	TGTGCCAGCAGCTTGAGCAATCAGCCCCAGCATTTT	CASSLSNQPQHF
few	15	TRBV9	TRBD1	TRBJ2-1	TGTGCCAGCAGCGTGCCGACAGGGAACGAGGGTGAGCAGTTCTTC	CASSVPTGNEGEQFF
NA	16	TRBV4-1	NA	TRBJ1-2	TGCGCCAGCAGCCAACCAGGCCTCGGACAGTTGTATGGCTACACCTTC	CASSQPGLGQLYGYTF
NA	16	TRBV10-3	TRBD2	TRBJ2-5	TGTGCCATCAGGCCCGGGACTAGCGGGATTGGGGAGACCCAGTACTTC	CAIRPGTSGIGETQYF
few	13	TRBV10-3	NA	TRBJ1-4	TGTGCCATCAGCAAGACACGGAATGAAAAACTGTTTTTT	CAISKTRNEKLFF
NA	15	TRBV28	NA	TRBJ1-1	TGTGCCAGCAGGTCCGGGGGGAGTGGGAACGCTGAAGCTTTCTTT	CASRSGGSGNAEAFF